This entry lists 25 T cell receptor beta chains sequenced from one sample in a study of blood T cells in healthy people across ages. Together with a sample-barcoded 5' primer, a J-beta primer mix was included in a second PCR lasting about 7 to 12 cycles. Via MiXCR, TCRdb re-called the 5' RACE reads, giving one row per CDR3 protein. The profile covers 800,000 to 950,000 distinct CDR3 sequences, with 40% to 60% appearing a single time and roughly 13% taken by the ten largest. The source material was blood. These receptors all come from a man aged 25 to 40 in good health.

The J gene is TRBJ2-7, the V gene TRBV29-1, with TRBD1 matching 10 bases. The tail of the sequence fits TRBJ2-5 better, so the J call may be wrong. This CDR3 is 12 amino acids long. Germline-derived CDR1 and CDR2 are SQVTM and ANQGSEA. The CDR3 DNA reads as TGCAGCGGAAGACAGGGGGCTGAGACCCAGTACTTC. Amino acids: CSGRQGAETQYF.

This clonotype showed up many times. The chain is built from TRBV29-1 and TRBJ2-5; 7 bases match TRBD2. Trimming at V came to 6 bases and at J to 0 bases, leaving 7 bases not matched to a gene. This CDR3 contains 14 residues. The V gene's germline CDR1 is SQVTM and CDR2 ANQGSEA. This CDR3 is CSVRSSGDQETQYF. CDR3 coding DNA: TGCAGCGTCCGGTCTAGCGGCGACCAAGAGACCCAGTACTTC.

This clonotype was found once. The chain is built from TRBV29-1 and TRBJ2-3; 8 positions match TRBD2. The germline CDR1 and CDR2 sequences are SQVTM and ANQGSEA. Trimming took 2 bases from V and 2 from J; bases not matched to a gene: 18. This CDR3 is 19 amino acids long. CDR3 sequence reads: CSVESWDSGKSRATDTQYF. The CDR3 DNA sequence: TGCAGCGTTGAATCCTGGGATAGCGGGAAGTCCAGGGCCACAGATACGCAGTATTTT.

The chain couples TRBV6-6 to TRBJ1-2, with D perhaps TRBD1 (6 bases). The V and J ends lost 1 base and 8 bases respectively, with 14 bases between them. The CDR3 extends over 14 amino acids. Germline assignment: CDR1 MNHNY and CDR2 SVGAGI (reference sequence). This CDR3 reads CASSYLAGAGGYTF. In DNA form, the CDR3 reads TGTGCCAGCAGTTACTTGGCAGGGGCGGGGGGCTACACCTTC.

The chain links TRBV28 to TRBJ1-6, with D unclear. Per germline, CDR1 MDHEN and CDR2 SYDVKM. V was cut by 7 bases and J by 2 bases, with 12 bases left in between. The length of the CDR3 is 15 residues. The CDR3 loop is CASTSPQAYNSPLHF. The CDR3 bases are TGTGCCAGCACGTCCCCCCAGGCCTATAATTCACCCCTCCACTTT.

The chain links TRBV27 to TRBJ2-1; D possibly uses TRBD1 or TRBD2 (5 bases each). CDR1 MNHEY and CDR2 SMNVEV come from the germline V gene (reference sequence). Trimming pared 0 bases from V and 5 bases from J, leaving 14 bases between. This CDR3 has 16 amino acids. The CDR3: CASSLSWGFLHNEQFF. The CDR3 DNA follows: TGTGCCAGCAGTTTATCATGGGGGTTCCTCCACAATGAGCAGTTCTTC.

The table lists this clonotype with a few counts. The chain joins TRBV5-1 to TRBJ2-7; TRBD1 aligns across 7 bases. Germline values: CDR1 SGHRS, CDR2 YFSETQ. CDR3 length: 16 amino acids. V shed 0 bases, J shed 1 base, and the junction held 7 bases outside the gene matches. CDR3: CASSLGQGVWSYEQYF. The CDR3 DNA reads as TGCGCCAGCAGCTTGGGACAGGGAGTCTGGTCCTACGAGCAGTACTTC.

The count of this clonotype is one. The chain employs TRBV12-3 or TRBV12-4 and TRBJ2-7; a possible D gene is TRBD1 (6 bases). The V gene lost 6 bases and the J gene lost 2 bases, with 14 bases spanning the gap. This CDR3 is 14 amino acids long. The CDR3 DNA reads TGTGCCAGCAGACCAAACAGGGTACCCTACGAGCAGTACTTC. Protein sequence: CASRPNRVPYEQYF.

The genes are TRBV4-1 and TRBJ2-5; 11 nucleotides match TRBD2. J lost 1 base, V lost 0 bases, and 7 bases had no gene match. The germline gives CDR1 MGHRA, CDR2 YSYEKL. The CDR3 has 18 amino acids. The CDR3 coding sequence is TGCGCCAGCAGCCAAGACACACTAGCGGGAGCAATCCAAGAGACCCAGTACTTC. It yields the protein CASSQDTLAGAIQETQYF.

The V gene is TRBV20-1, the J gene TRBJ2-2; TRBD2 aligns across 12 bases. Germline CDR1 is DFQATT and CDR2 is SNEGSKA (reference sequence). The trim removed 2 bases at V and 6 bases at J, leaving 7 bases unmatched. CDR3 length equals 16 residues. This CDR3 is CSARLAGGRLAGELFF. The CDR3 coding sequence is TGCAGTGCTAGACTAGCGGGGGGGCGTTTGGCCGGGGAGCTGTTTTTT.

This clonotype has only a few counts. The chain combines TRBV12-3 or TRBV12-4 with TRBJ2-7, with D perhaps assigned TRBD1 or TRBD2 (7 bases each). Trimming left V 8 bases short and J 0 bases short, with 14 bases between. CDR3 length: 14 amino acids. This CDR3 is CASSGRGGSYEQYF. Written as DNA, the CDR3 is TGTGCCAGCTCCGGCAGGGGGGGCTCCTACGAGCAGTACTTC.

With respect to this clonotype: Possible read error: a much larger clone is one base away. The chain combines TRBV19 with TRBJ2-1, with TRBD1 as a possible D gene (8 bases). The CDR3 consists of 14 residues. Germline lookup yields CDR1 LNHDA and CDR2 SQIVND (reference sequence). The CDR3 region has the DNA TGTGCCGGTAGTGTGGACAGGGAGGGCAATGAGCAGTTCTTC. Translation: CAGSVDREGNEQFF.

The chain is built from TRBV6-2 or TRBV6-3 and TRBJ2-2, with D unresolved. The V end was cut by 6 bases, the J end by 9 bases, with 11 bases between. CDR1 is MNHEY and CDR2 is SVGEGT in the germline V gene. The CDR3 runs 12 residues. As DNA, the CDR3 is TGTGCCAGCAGCGCCTTTTCGAGGGAGCTGTTTTTT. This sequence encodes CASSAFSRELFF.

The chain recombines TRBV12-3 or TRBV12-4 with TRBJ2-7; 8 bases match TRBD1. The CDR3 runs 16 residues. V was pared by 8 bases and J by 2 bases, with 14 bases of the junction left unmatched. CDR3 coding DNA: TGTGCCAGCGGCAATCCGGGACAGGCCTCGCCCTACGAGCAGTACTTC. Its translation: CASGNPGQASPYEQYF.

The genes are TRBV6-1 and TRBJ2-7; possibly TRBD2 for D (6 bases). The CDR3 is 12 residues long. Trimming took 9 bases from V and 0 from J, leaving 9 bases between them. Per germline, CDR1 MNHNS and CDR2 SASEGT. The CDR3 spells CASREFSYEQYF. DNA for the CDR3: TGTGCCAGTCGGGAGTTCTCCTACGAGCAGTACTTC.

On this clonotype itself: At one end the junction does not follow the germline gene, possibly because of a read error. The V and J genes are TRBV4-1 and TRBJ1-2, with D possibly TRBD1 on 6 matching bases. Per the germline V gene, CDR1 is MGHRA and CDR2 is YSYEKL. The CDR3 is made up of 15 amino acids. In DNA, the CDR3 is TGCGTCAGCAGCCTTCAACAGGGTGGGAACTATGGCTACACCTTC. This codes for CVSSLQQGGNYGYTF.

This clonotype appeared a few times. One end of the junction does not line up with germline, which may come from a read error. The chain links TRBV28 to TRBJ2-1; D perhaps matches TRBD2 (5 bases). Germline values: CDR1 MDHEN, CDR2 SYDVKM. The CDR3 extends over 13 amino acids. The CDR3 region is CASSLLRGNEQFF. The CDR3 DNA sequence: TGCGCCAGCAGCTTGCTCCGGGGCAATGAGCAGTTCTTC.

V usage is TRBV20-1 and J usage is TRBJ2-5, with a tentative D call TRBD2 (6 bases). The J call could be wrong; TRBJ2-7 is a better fit for the DNA end. Germline assignment: CDR1 DFQATT and CDR2 SNEGSKA (reference sequence). The CDR3 has 14 residues. The CDR3 coding sequence is TGCAGTGCCACAGGAGGGAGAAACCCCTACGAGCAGTACTTC. Its translation: CSATGGRNPYEQYF.

This clonotype was counted between two and nine times. The CDR3 reads CASSQDPGTGSETQYF. The CDR3 DNA follows: TGCGCCAGCAGCCAAGATCCGGGGACAGGGTCGGAGACCCAGTACTTC. The chain uses TRBV4-1 and TRBJ2-5; 9 nucleotides agree with TRBD1. CDR3 size: 16 residues. Looked up from germline, CDR1 is MGHRA and CDR2 is YSYEKL. V was clipped by 0 bases and J by 5 bases; unmatched bases: 7.

This clonotype appeared a few times. The rearrangement links TRBV7-6 to TRBJ2-5; 8 nucleotides line up with TRBD1. This CDR3 comprises 14 residues. The germline V gene encodes CDR1 SGHVS and CDR2 FNYEAQ. The V segment lost 6 bases and the J segment 2 bases; nucleotides outside the gene matches: 5. The CDR3 spells CASSFRTGQETQYF. In nucleotides, the CDR3 is TGTGCCAGCAGTTTCCGGACAGGGCAAGAGACCCAGTACTTC.

The chain combines TRBV28 with TRBJ1-5; no definite D call. The length of the CDR3 is 12 residues. CDR1 and CDR2 (germline): MDHEN, SYDVKM. V lost 4 bases to trimming and J lost 6 bases, with 7 bases between them. The CDR3 DNA reads as TGTGCCAGCAGTTCAGCCCCTCAGCCCCAGCATTTT. It codes for CASSSAPQPQHF.

This clonotype was recorded a few times. The chain uses TRBV27 and TRBJ2-7, with D perhaps matching TRBD1 (6 bases). Looked up from germline, CDR1 is MNHEY and CDR2 is SMNVEV (reference sequence). Trimming cost V 0 bases and J 2 bases, with 11 bases left between them. The CDR3 contains 15 residues. CDR3 sequence: CASSLSGRGPYEQYF. As DNA, the CDR3 is TGTGCCAGCAGTTTATCGGGCAGGGGTCCCTACGAGCAGTACTTC.

The table lists this clonotype with a few counts. The CDR3 loop is CSARRTGGAAEQYF. The CDR3 nucleotides read TGCAGTGCTAGGCGGACAGGGGGCGCGGCCGAGCAGTACTTC. The chain uses TRBV20-1 and TRBJ2-7; 11 nucleotides match TRBD1. The trim removed 3 bases at V and 6 bases at J, leaving 7 bases unmatched. From germline, CDR1 is DFQATT and CDR2 SNEGSKA (reference sequence). This CDR3 contains 14 residues.

The chain is built from TRBV20-1 and TRBJ2-7; D may be TRBD2 (5 bases). This CDR3 comprises 15 residues. In germline, CDR1 is DFQATT, CDR2 SNEGSKA (reference sequence). The ends were cut back, 6 bases at V and 1 base at J, with 19 bases in the middle. The DNA for the CDR3 is TGCAGTGCCAGCCGCTCGAGCGGCCTATCCTACGAGCAGTACTTC. Translated, it gives CSASRSSGLSYEQYF.

V and J are TRBV15 and TRBJ1-5, with D uncertain. CDR3 size: 15 residues. The germline V gene encodes CDR1 LNHNV and CDR2 YYDKDF (reference sequence). V lost 0 bases to trimming and J lost 4 bases, with 10 bases between them. The CDR3 loop is CATSREAGGNQPQHF. DNA of the CDR3: TGTGCCACCAGCAGAGAGGCGGGAGGTAATCAGCCCCAGCATTTT.